What follows are 32 T cell receptor beta chains derived from one specimen sequenced in a study of T cell repertoires in cytomegalovirus infection. These receptors' antigens are unknown. TCRdb re-called the reads through MiXCR, storing one row per CDR3 protein. The data contain around 360,000 distinct CDR3 sequences, approximately 30% of them singletons. The specimen comprised cultured PBMCs, sampled from culture after CMV antigen stimulation. All receptors derive from a human donor in good health (CMV status not recorded). Some clones in this sample may be carry-over from other donors' samples.

The chain couples TRBV9 to TRBJ2-5; D gene ambiguous. V was shortened by 4 bases and J by 5 bases, with 12 bases between the two germline ends. The CDR3 is 13 amino acids. The germline V gene has CDR1 SGDLS and CDR2 YYNGEE. The CDR3 protein is CASSPRSWETQYF. CDR3 in DNA: TGTGCCAGCAGCCCCAGATCGTGGGAGACCCAGTACTTC.

This clonotype was counted only a few times. The rearrangement joins TRBV12-3 or TRBV12-4 to TRBJ1-1, with no clear D. This CDR3 comprises 12 residues. Trimming took off 6 bases at V and 1 base at J, with 6 bases between the two ends. CDR3 region: CASSPENTEAFF. The CDR3 bases are TGTGCCAGCAGCCCCGAGAACACTGAAGCTTTCTTT.

The table lists this clonotype with a few counts. V usage is TRBV19 and J usage is TRBJ1-4, with D uncertain. The CDR3 runs to 14 residues. Germline V gene sequence: CDR1 LNHDA, CDR2 SQIVND (reference sequence). V was pared by 6 bases and J by 1 base, with 9 bases between. The chain's CDR3 is CASRVTLTNEKLFF. CDR3 coding DNA: TGTGCCAGTAGAGTGACCCTAACTAATGAAAAACTGTTTTTT.

This chain links TRBV7-2 with TRBJ1-2; TRBD1 agrees at 9 bases. Germline CDR1 reads SGHTA; CDR2 reads FQGNSA. This CDR3 is built from 14 residues. The junction had 6 bases not matched to a gene; V was cut back by 5 bases and J by 5 bases. The CDR3 DNA is TGTGCCAGCAGCACAGGACAGGGGACTTATGGCTACACCTTC. Amino acids: CASSTGQGTYGYTF.

CDR3 loop: CASSRGDRSTDTQYF. The CDR3 DNA reads as TGTGCCAGCAGCAGAGGGGACAGGAGCACAGATACGCAGTATTTT. The genes are TRBV11-2 and TRBJ2-3; 8 bases are shared with TRBD1. The CDR3 consists of 15 residues. Germline values: CDR1 SGHAT, CDR2 FQNNGV. Losses at the gene ends were 5 bases for V and 0 bases for J; bases not matched to a gene: 4.

This clonotype was seen more than once but under ten times. This chain links TRBV6-2 or TRBV6-3 with TRBJ2-7; TRBD1 matches at 9 bases. J was trimmed by 4 bases and V by 0 bases; bases with no gene match: 10. Germline loops: CDR1 MNHEY, CDR2 SVGEGT. The CDR3 totals 17 residues. The CDR3, as DNA: TGTGCCAGCAGTTACTCTGGTCCGGGGACAGGGTTGTACGAGCAGTACGTC. It translates to CASSYSGPGTGLYEQYV.

The V and J genes are TRBV6-5 and TRBJ2-4; no clear D gene. Germline V lookup: CDR1 MNHEY, CDR2 SVGAGI. V lost 6 bases, J lost 4 bases, and 16 bases lay in between. The CDR3 runs to 15 residues. The CDR3 DNA reads TGTGCCAGCAGCTTGCAAGATCTTTCTAAAAACATTCAGTACTTC. Translating gives CASSLQDLSKNIQYF.

The CDR3 DNA reads TGTGCCAGCAGTTTCGGAGAGACCAATGAGCAGTTCTTC. Its protein is CASSFGETNEQFF. V gene TRBV27 combines with J gene TRBJ2-1; no definite D call. V was clipped by 3 bases and J by 6 bases, with 9 bases between them. CDR3 length: 13 residues. Germline V gene sequence: CDR1 MNHEY, CDR2 SMNVEV (reference sequence).

This clonotype was picked up a small number of times. The rearrangement uses TRBV7-9 and TRBJ2-3, with a possible D match to TRBD2 (6 bases). The V gene lost 2 bases and the J gene lost 4 bases, with 16 bases spanning the gap. This CDR3 contains 16 residues. In germline, CDR1 is SEHNR, CDR2 FQNEAQ (reference sequence). The CDR3 reads CASSLTGGIRPDTQYF. The CDR3 nucleotides read TGTGCCAGCAGCTTAACAGGCGGGATCAGGCCAGATACGCAGTATTTT.

The rearrangement joins TRBV12-3 or TRBV12-4 to TRBJ1-1; TRBD1 matches at 8 bases. The trim removed 5 bases at V and 4 bases at J, leaving 6 bases unmatched. The CDR3 is made up of 14 amino acids. CDR3 DNA: TGTGCCAGCAGTAGACAGGGGCGGAGCACTGAAGCTTTCTTT. Residues: CASSRQGRSTEAFF.

This clonotype showed up just a few times. V gene TRBV11-2 combines with J gene TRBJ2-1; no definite D call. Germline CDR1 reads SGHAT; CDR2 reads FQNNGV. This CDR3 has 11 residues. V gave up 5 bases and J gave up 9 bases, with 8 bases separating them. CDR3 loop: CASSTIGEQFF. CDR3 nucleotide sequence: TGTGCCAGCAGCACGATTGGTGAGCAGTTCTTC.

V is TRBV19 and J is TRBJ1-2; D may be TRBD1 (6 bases). CDR1 and CDR2 (germline): LNHDA, SQIVND (reference sequence). With 7 bases removed from V and 4 bases from J, the gap between germline ends came to 13 bases. This CDR3 spans 13 amino acids. For the CDR3, the DNA is TGTGCCAGTACCCGGGGGGGCCTCTATGGCTACACCTTC. Its translation is CASTRGGLYGYTF.

J is TRBJ1-5 and V is TRBV12-3 or TRBV12-4, with D possibly being TRBD1 (5 bases). This CDR3 has 12 amino acids. V was trimmed by 6 bases and J by 13 bases, leaving 16 bases between them. Here the CDR3 reads CASSLSGGTQHF. CDR3 in DNA: TGTGCCAGCAGCCTGTCGGGGGGTACTCAGCATTTT.

This clonotype was counted a single time. The CDR3 DNA reads TGTGCCAGCAGCGACGAGATGGGGGCGGATGGCTACACCTTC. This gives the protein CASSDEMGADGYTF. This chain uses TRBV7-9 with TRBJ1-2, with D possibly TRBD1 on 6 matching bases. The germline V gene encodes CDR1 SEHNR and CDR2 FQNEAQ (reference sequence). The CDR3 length is 14 residues. Trimming removed 5 bases at V and 6 bases at J, with 16 bases between.

In its sample, this clonotype was seen a few times. The chain couples TRBV6-5 to TRBJ1-6; no clear D. Trimming removed 2 bases from V and 6 bases from J, with 5 bases in between. CDR1 and CDR2 from the germline V gene are MNHEY and SVGAGI. The CDR3 is made up of 13 amino acids. CDR3 amino acids: CASSYLRNSPLHF. The CDR3 nucleotides are TGTGCCAGCAGTTACCTTCGTAATTCACCCCTCCACTTT.

There are a few counts of this clonotype. This chain's CDR3 is CASSLDSLETQYF. CDR3 DNA: TGCGCCAGCAGCTTGGACAGTTTAGAGACCCAGTACTTC. The chain employs TRBV5-1 and TRBJ2-5; no clear D gene. The CDR3 runs 13 residues. Trimming removed 0 bases at V and 4 bases at J, with 7 bases between. Germline V CDR1 and CDR2: SGHRS, YFSETQ. The whole variable domain, remainder taken from reference TRBV5-1 and TRBJ2-5, is KAGVTQTPRYLIKTRGQQVTLSCSPISGHRSVSWYQQTPGQGLQFLFEYFSETQRNKGNFPGRFSGRQFSNSRSEMNVSTLELGDSALYLCASSLDSLETQYFGPGTRLLVL.

A few counts support this clonotype. J is TRBJ2-1 and V is TRBV12-3 or TRBV12-4; D is uncertain. The V gene lost 5 bases and the J gene lost 4 bases, with 12 bases spanning the gap. This CDR3 spans 14 amino acids. The CDR3 DNA reads TGTGCCAGCAGTAGACGGACCGCTTACAATGAGCAGTTCTTC. Translating gives CASSRRTAYNEQFF.

This clonotype was detected ten times or more. The CDR3 region has the DNA TGTGCCAGCAGCCCCACCCCTCAGGGGAACATTCAGTACTTC. Its protein product is CASSPTPQGNIQYF. This sequence joins TRBV11-2 and TRBJ2-4, with D maybe TRBD1 (6 bases). The CDR3 runs to 14 residues. Per germline, CDR1 SGHAT and CDR2 FQNNGV. V was clipped by 5 bases and J by 7 bases, with 15 bases between them.

This clonotype has just a few counts. The DNA for the CDR3 is TGCAGCGTTGAAGAGCCGGTCGGCGAAGCTTTCTTT. This encodes CSVEEPVGEAFF. The V call is TRBV29-1, the J call TRBJ1-1; D not certain. Germline CDR1 reads SQVTM; CDR2 reads ANQGSEA. The V and J ends lost 0 bases and 8 bases respectively, with 10 bases between them. This CDR3 has 12 residues.

The chain recombines TRBV27 with TRBJ1-2, with D uncertain. Germline V gene sequence: CDR1 MNHEY, CDR2 SMNVEV (reference sequence). The CDR3 consists of 15 residues. The ends were cut back, 0 bases at V and 4 bases at J, with 12 bases in the middle. The CDR3 protein is CASSLSHGASYGYTF. The DNA for the CDR3 is TGTGCCAGCAGTTTATCTCACGGCGCGAGCTATGGCTACACCTTC.

This clonotype was seen a few times. The chain combines TRBV19 with TRBJ1-1; D is unresolved. Germline loops: CDR1 LNHDA, CDR2 SQIVND (reference sequence). Between the trimmed V and J ends, which lost 3 bases and 0 bases, there was a span of 8 bases. CDR3 length equals 14 residues. CDR3 region: CASSIGYLNTEAFF. CDR3 in DNA: TGTGCCAGTAGTATCGGTTACTTGAACACTGAAGCTTTCTTT.

The rearrangement links TRBV6-5 to TRBJ2-2, with 15 bases matching TRBD2. Germline V lookup: CDR1 MNHEY, CDR2 SVGAGI. This CDR3 has 15 residues. V was clipped by 6 bases and J by 7 bases; unmatched bases: 3. This CDR3 is CASRGLAGGVGELFF. CDR3 nucleotide sequence: TGTGCCAGCAGGGGACTAGCGGGAGGAGTCGGGGAGCTGTTTTTT.

A few counts support this clonotype. V gene TRBV4-1 combines with J gene TRBJ1-2; no definite D call. This CDR3 is 14 amino acids long. Germline CDR1 reads MGHRA; CDR2 reads YSYEKL. V was clipped by 2 bases and J by 5 bases, with 12 bases between them. The CDR3 sequence is CASSQWVGPYGYTF. The CDR3 DNA follows: TGCGCCAGCAGCCAATGGGTTGGTCCGTATGGCTACACCTTC.

This clonotype was picked up many times. The V call is TRBV7-9, the J call TRBJ2-5; D gene unclear. Germline V gene sequence: CDR1 SEHNR, CDR2 FQNEAQ (reference sequence). This CDR3 region has 14 residues. V gave up 0 bases and J gave up 5 bases, with 10 bases separating them. In nucleotides, the CDR3 is TGTGCCAGCAGCTTAGCAGGGCACCGGGAGACCCAGTACTTC. This gives the protein CASSLAGHRETQYF.

Only a few counts were recorded for this clonotype. The rearrangement links TRBV4-1 to TRBJ2-7; 11 bases line up with TRBD1. Trimming took 4 bases from V and 6 from J; bases not matched to a gene: 5. The CDR3 is 14 residues long. CDR1 MGHRA and CDR2 YSYEKL come from the germline V gene. The DNA of the CDR3 is TGCGCCAGCAGCCTCGGACAGGGGGCGAGCGAGCAGTACTTC. This codes for CASSLGQGASEQYF.

The chain links TRBV11-2 to TRBJ2-1; 9 positions agree with TRBD1. The trim removed 5 bases at V and 4 bases at J, leaving 6 bases unmatched. The CDR3 consists of 15 residues. CDR1 is SGHAT, CDR2 FQNNGV, per germline. CDR3 sequence reads: CASSPTGGAYNEQFF. The CDR3 DNA reads as TGTGCCAGCAGCCCAACAGGGGGCGCGTACAATGAGCAGTTCTTC.

This clonotype was seen ten or more times. The CDR3 nucleotides read TGTGCCAGCAGCCCAAGTCGGGACACGAACACTGAAGCTTTCTTT. It translates to CASSPSRDTNTEAFF. The chain carries TRBV7-2 and TRBJ1-1, with D maybe TRBD1 (6 bases). Trimming took off 5 bases at V and 1 base at J, with 14 bases between the two ends. The germline CDR1 and CDR2 sequences are SGHTA and FQGNSA. The CDR3 contains 15 residues.

This clonotype was observed a few times. The chain has TRBV7-4 and TRBJ2-2; TRBD1 might be the D (6 bases). This CDR3 spans 15 amino acids. The germline CDR1 and CDR2 sequences are SGHVT and SQSDAQ. V was cut by 5 bases and J by 0 bases, with 10 bases left in between. This CDR3 is CASSPKGANTGELFF. DNA for the CDR3: TGTGCCAGCAGCCCAAAGGGGGCGAACACCGGGGAGCTGTTTTTT.

J is TRBJ2-5 and V is TRBV28, with 11 bases that match TRBD1. The V segment lost 4 bases and the J segment 4 bases; nucleotides outside the gene matches: 8. CDR3 length: 16 amino acids. Germline CDR1 and CDR2: MDHEN and SYDVKM. The CDR3 loop reads CASSSPGTGGGETQYF. In DNA form, the CDR3 reads TGTGCCAGCAGTTCTCCCGGGACAGGGGGTGGAGAGACCCAGTACTTC.

The CDR3 sequence is CASSQISGPPGNTIYF. CDR3 DNA sequence: TGTGCCAGCAGCCAAATCTCGGGACCGCCAGGAAACACCATATATTTT. The chain combines TRBV14 with TRBJ1-3, with TRBD1 as a possible D gene (5 bases). Germline CDR1 SGHDN, CDR2 FVKESK. The CDR3 runs 16 residues. V lost 2 bases and J 4 bases, leaving 15 bases between the germline ends.

J is TRBJ1-2 and V is TRBV7-2; 10 nucleotides match TRBD1. Germline CDR1 and CDR2: SGHTA and FQGNSA. This CDR3 contains 17 residues. Losses at the gene ends were 5 bases for V and 1 base for J; bases not matched to a gene: 10. The CDR3 protein is CASSPRGGTGVNYGYTF. The DNA of the CDR3 is TGTGCCAGCAGCCCCCGGGGGGGGACAGGGGTTAACTATGGCTACACCTTC.

The rearrangement joins TRBV18 to TRBJ1-1; D ambiguous. This CDR3 contains 15 residues. V was clipped by 3 bases and J by 3 bases, with 14 bases between them. Germline lookup yields CDR1 KGHSH and CDR2 LQKENI. CDR3 bases: TGTGCCAGCTCACCTATGGTCCAGGCGGACACTGAAGCTTTCTTT. It encodes CASSPMVQADTEAFF.